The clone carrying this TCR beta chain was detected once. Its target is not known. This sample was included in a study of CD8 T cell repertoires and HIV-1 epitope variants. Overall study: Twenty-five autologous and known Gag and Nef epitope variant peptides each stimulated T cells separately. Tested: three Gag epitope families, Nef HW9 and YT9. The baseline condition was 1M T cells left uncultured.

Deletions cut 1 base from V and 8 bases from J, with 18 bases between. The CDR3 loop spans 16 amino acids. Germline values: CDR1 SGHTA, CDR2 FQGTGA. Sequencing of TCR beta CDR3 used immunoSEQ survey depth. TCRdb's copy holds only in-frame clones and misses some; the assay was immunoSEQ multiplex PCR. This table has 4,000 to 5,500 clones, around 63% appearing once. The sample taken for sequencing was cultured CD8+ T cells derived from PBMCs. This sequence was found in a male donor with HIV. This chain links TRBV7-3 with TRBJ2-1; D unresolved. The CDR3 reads CASSLNPEYPSHEQFF. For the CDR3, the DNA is TGTGCCAGCAGCTTAAACCCCGAATACCCAAGCCATGAGCAGTTCTTC. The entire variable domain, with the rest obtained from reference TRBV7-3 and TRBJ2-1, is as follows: GAGVSQTPSNKVTEKGKYVELRCDPISGHTALYWYRQSLGQGPEFLIYFQGTGAADDSGLPNDRFFAVRPEGSVSTLKIQRTERGDSAVYLCASSLNPEYPSHEQFFGPGTRLTVL.